The source of this TCR beta chain is a study of cytomegalovirus exposure and HLA in healthy donors. With V trimmed by 5 bases and J by 4 bases, 3 bases remained unmatched. Germline loops: CDR1 SGHTA, CDR2 FQGTGA. The CDR3 is made up of 14 amino acids. Primers: 60 Vbeta forward and 13 Jbeta reverse. The method was immunoSEQ multiplex PCR; TCRdb's version includes in-frame clones alone and lacks a portion of them. Of about 120,000 clones listed, roughly 80% were seen once; the top ten hold approximately 8.8%. This clonotype originated in a female donor in good health and CMV-seropositive. Input material: PBMCs. This chain joins TRBV7-3 and TRBJ2-3; 10 bases match TRBD1. This chain's CDR3 is CASSPGTGADTQYF. The CDR3 bases are TGTGCCAGCAGCCCTGGGACAGGGGCAGATACGCAGTATTTT.